The rows below give T cell receptor beta chains drawn from one sample of a study of blood T cells in healthy people across ages. TCRdb reprocessed the 5' RACE reads via MiXCR and lists one record per CDR3 protein. Of around 990,000 distinct CDR3 sequences listed, approximately 25% are singletons. The sample was also reused in another study, on T cells of mothers and their children.

Sequences were obtained from blood. These receptors all stem from a girl aged 2 to 10 in good health. The CDR3 runs from the conserved cysteine through the conserved F or W. D genes are given only for firm matches. Some rows mark clone size as missing; the rest say once, few, many or name a class of expanded clone.

D: -
V: TRBV7-9
J: TRBJ2-4
size: -
DNA: TGTGCCAGCAGACAAACGGGGTCAATGGAGCGCCAGGAAATTCAGTACTTC
CDR3: CASRQTGSMERQEIQYF

D: -
V: TRBV4-3
J: TRBJ2-1
size: -
DNA: TGCGCCAGCAGCCAAGATGGCGGGGGCCACGATGAGCAGTTCTTC
CDR3: CASSQDGGGHDEQFF

D: -
V: TRBV6-5
J: TRBJ2-3
size: -
DNA: TGTGCCAGCAGTGGGAGGGGGAGGGGGACAGATACGCAGTATTTT
CDR3: CASSGRGRGTDTQYF

D: -
V: TRBV12-3/TRBV12-4
J: TRBJ2-5
size: -
DNA: TGTGCCAGCAGTCCACCCCCCGGACAAAAGTTAGAAGAGACCCAGTACTTC
CDR3: CASSPPPGQKLEETQYF

D: TRBD1
V: TRBV7-9
J: TRBJ2-7
size: -
DNA: TGTGCCAGCAGCTTCGGACAGGGTGGGATCGGCGAGCAGTACTTC
CDR3: CASSFGQGGIGEQYF

D: TRBD1
V: TRBV7-2
J: TRBJ2-1
size: -
DNA: TGTGCCAGCAGCGCAGGCACAGGGGGTGGGGATGAGCAGTTCTTC
CDR3: CASSAGTGGGDEQFF

D: -
V: TRBV7-2
J: TRBJ2-7
size: -
DNA: TGTGCCAGCAGCGCCGACAGACTCTACGAGCAGTACTTC
CDR3: CASSADRLYEQYF

D: -
V: TRBV24-1
J: TRBJ1-2
size: few
DNA: TGTGCCACCAGTGATCCAGGGTTAGGCTATGGCTACACCTTC
CDR3: CATSDPGLGYGYTF

D: -
V: TRBV12-3/TRBV12-4
J: TRBJ1-2
size: -
DNA: TGTGCCAGCAGCGATCGACCAGCTAACTATGGCTACACCTTC
CDR3: CASSDRPANYGYTF

D: TRBD2
V: TRBV11-2
J: TRBJ2-3
size: -
DNA: TGTGCCAGCAGCTATCGAGGGGCGGGAGATCAAGATACGCAGTATTTT
CDR3: CASSYRGAGDQDTQYF

D: -
V: TRBV5-4
J: TRBJ1-2
size: -
DNA: TGTGCCAGCAGCTACCTAACAGAATATGGCTACACCTTC
CDR3: CASSYLTEYGYTF

D: TRBD1
V: TRBV12-3/TRBV12-4
J: TRBJ2-7
size: -
DNA: TGTGCCAGCAGTACGGACAGGGTACCCCACGAGCAGTACTTC
CDR3: CASSTDRVPHEQYF

D: TRBD1
V: TRBV27
J: TRBJ1-2
size: -
DNA: TGTGCCAGCAGTAGGCAGGGGGTTCGGATCCCAAACTATGGCTACACCTTC
CDR3: CASSRQGVRIPNYGYTF

D: TRBD2
V: TRBV7-9
J: TRBJ2-1
size: few
DNA: TGTGCCAGCAGCTTAACGAGTCGGCTAGCGGGAATCTACAATGAGCAGTTCTTC
CDR3: CASSLTSRLAGIYNEQFF

D: TRBD2
V: TRBV20-1
J: TRBJ2-3
size: -
DNA: TGCAGTGCTAGCGAGGGGCTAGCGGGAGGGCCTCACACAGATACGCAGTATTTT
CDR3: CSASEGLAGGPHTDTQYF

D: -
V: TRBV29-1
J: TRBJ1-4
size: -
DNA: TGCAGCGTCGAGGGGGCAACTAATGAAAAACTGTTTTTT
CDR3: CSVEGATNEKLFF

D: -
V: TRBV11-2
J: TRBJ2-2
size: few
DNA: TGTGCCAGCAGCCCAGGATGGGGGCCCCCCGGGGAGCTGTTTTTT
CDR3: CASSPGWGPPGELFF

D: -
V: TRBV5-1
J: TRBJ1-2
size: few
DNA: TGCGCCAGCACGCTGGGGGGCCCCGATGGCTACACCTTC
CDR3: CASTLGGPDGYTF

D: -
V: TRBV28
J: TRBJ2-6
size: few
DNA: TGTGCCAGCAGTTTGGGCGGCGTCTCTGGGGCCAACGTCCTGACTTTC
CDR3: CASSLGGVSGANVLTF

D: -
V: TRBV7-9
J: TRBJ1-1
size: -
DNA: TGTGCCAGCAGCTCCCCCCCGGACGGCGGGACTGAAGCTTTCTTT
CDR3: CASSSPPDGGTEAFF

D: -
V: TRBV3-1
J: TRBJ2-3
size: few
DNA: TGTGCCAGCAGACCGCGAGGGGCGGGGATGGGAGATACGCAGTATTTT
CDR3: CASRPRGAGMGDTQYF

D: -
V: TRBV25-1
J: TRBJ2-7
size: few
DNA: TGTGCCAGCAGTGAGAGCAGCGCGGACTACGAGCAGTACTTC
CDR3: CASSESSADYEQYF

D: TRBD2
V: TRBV6-6
J: TRBJ2-5
size: -
DNA: TGTGCCAGCAGTTACGCCGGGTCTAGCGGCGTGCACAAGCAGTACTTC
CDR3: CASSYAGSSGVHKQYF

D: -
V: TRBV11-1
J: TRBJ2-5
size: few
DNA: TGTGCCAGCACAAAGGAGGGGGAAATGAAAGAGACCCAGTACTTC
CDR3: CASTKEGEMKETQYF

D: TRBD2
V: TRBV6-1
J: TRBJ2-7
size: -
DNA: TGTGCCAGCGCCCCGGAGTTCGGGAGGTCCTACGAGCAGTACTTC
CDR3: CASAPEFGRSYEQYF

D: TRBD2
V: TRBV29-1
J: TRBJ2-5
size: few
DNA: TGCAGCGTAGCACTAGCGGGAGAAGAGACCCAGTACTTC
CDR3: CSVALAGEETQYF

D: TRBD1
V: TRBV5-1
J: TRBJ1-1
size: few
DNA: TGCGCCAGCAGCTTGGGTACCGACAGGGGCGGAATGAACACTGAAGCTTTCTTT
CDR3: CASSLGTDRGGMNTEAFF

D: -
V: TRBV12-3/TRBV12-4
J: TRBJ2-3
size: -
DNA: TGTGCCAGCAGCAATAGGAGGGTAGGGACAGATGCGCAGTATTTT
CDR3: CASSNRRVGTDAQYF

D: -
V: TRBV11-2
J: TRBJ1-2
size: -
DNA: TGTGCCAGCAGCTCGCTACACCGGGAAGGCTACACCTTC
CDR3: CASSSLHREGYTF

D: TRBD2
V: TRBV19
J: TRBJ2-1
size: -
DNA: TGTGCCAGTAGTGGGGGGACTAGATTCGGCAATGAGCAGTTCTTC
CDR3: CASSGGTRFGNEQFF

D: -
V: TRBV6-5
J: TRBJ2-2
size: few
DNA: TGTGCCAGCAGTTACAGGGGGTCCACCGGGGAGCTGTTTTTT
CDR3: CASSYRGSTGELFF

D: TRBD2
V: TRBV20-1
J: TRBJ2-1
size: -
DNA: TGCAGTGCTAAGTTAGCGGGAGGTGTCTCCTACAATGAGCAGTTCTTC
CDR3: CSAKLAGGVSYNEQFF

D: -
V: TRBV29-1
J: TRBJ1-2
size: -
DNA: TGCAGCGTTGTCGCCATCGATGGCTACACCTTC
CDR3: CSVVAIDGYTF

D: -
V: TRBV27
J: TRBJ2-7
size: few
DNA: TGTGCCAGCAGAATGGTCGGGGCGGAGGCCACCTACGAGCAGTACTTC
CDR3: CASRMVGAEATYEQYF

D: TRBD2
V: TRBV4-3
J: TRBJ2-7
size: -
DNA: TGCGCCAGCAGCCAAGTAAGCGGGGGAACCTACGAGCAGTACTTC
CDR3: CASSQVSGGTYEQYF

D: TRBD2
V: TRBV29-1
J: TRBJ2-1
size: -
DNA: TGCAGCGTTGACGGAGCGGGGAGATTGGATGAGCAGTTCTTC
CDR3: CSVDGAGRLDEQFF

D: -
V: TRBV12-3/TRBV12-4
J: TRBJ2-7
size: -
DNA: TGTGCCAGCAGTTTGGGGGAGTTGTCGCACGAGCAGTACTTC
CDR3: CASSLGELSHEQYF